Listed here are 8 T cell receptor beta chains from one sample, sequenced in a study of T cells in Graves' hyperthyroidism and ophthalmopathy. From RNA transcripts, TCR beta CDR3 regions were amplified. RT-PCR in the first round (using the HTBI primer set) targeted the TCR CDR3. TCRdb reanalysed the multiplex PCR reads using MiXCR and keeps one entry per CDR3 protein. The repertoire holds a few hundred thousand distinct CDR3 sequences, with more than 15% as singletons. The sequenced material came from blood. Source of these receptors: a woman aged 40-49 years with Graves' ophthalmopathy.

With respect to this clonotype: A much larger clone is a single base away; this may be a read error. This chain connects TRBV2 to TRBJ1-1; possibly TRBD1 for D (5 bases). The germline V gene encodes CDR1 SNHLY and CDR2 FYNNEI. Trimming pared 3 bases from V and 6 bases from J, leaving 14 bases between. There are 14 residues in the CDR3. CDR3 DNA: TGTGCCAGCAGTGATACCGGGGCCACCCCTGAAGCTTTCTTT. This codes for CASSDTGATPEAFF. Supplemented by reference TRBV2 and TRBJ1-1, the full variable domain reads EPEVTQTPSHQVTQMGQEVILRCVPISNHLYFYWYRQILGQKVEFLVSFYNNEISEKSEIFDDQFSVERPDGSNFTLKIRSTKLEDSAMYFCASSDTGATPEAFFGQGTRLTVV.

This clonotype was seen only a few times. The chain recombines TRBV7-9 with TRBJ1-1; TRBD1 aligns across 7 bases. From germline, CDR1 is SEHNR and CDR2 FQNEAQ (reference sequence). The length of the CDR3 is 15 residues. Trimming at V came to 2 bases and at J to 6 bases, leaving 9 bases not matched to a gene. Here the CDR3 reads CASSLYEVGTAEAFF. The CDR3, as DNA: TGTGCCAGCAGCTTATATGAGGTTGGGACAGCTGAAGCTTTCTTT.

This clonotype showed up many times. The gene calls are TRBV30 and TRBJ2-3, with a tentative D call TRBD2 (6 bases). In germline, CDR1 is GTSNPN, CDR2 SVGIG (reference sequence). CDR3 length: 15 residues. Trimming removed 3 bases from V and 6 bases from J, with 19 bases in between. CDR3 amino acids: CAWSAVRRAVDTQYF. The CDR3 DNA is TGTGCCTGGAGCGCAGTACGGAGGGCCGTGGATACGCAGTATTTT.

This clonotype was seen repeatedly, ten times or more. The J gene is TRBJ1-1, the V gene TRBV20-1; D possibly corresponds to TRBD1 (5 bases). Trimming pared 5 bases from V and 5 bases from J, leaving 9 bases between. Germline V lookup: CDR1 DFQATT, CDR2 SNEGSKA (reference sequence). The CDR3 has 11 amino acids. This CDR3 reads CSAPGGTEAFF. As DNA, the CDR3 is TGCAGTGCTCCGGGGGGGACTGAAGCTTTCTTT.

This clonotype was seen many times. The CDR3 nucleotides are TGTGCCAGCTCCGCCGACCCCACCCCCGTGGATGAGCAGTTCTTC. This sequence encodes CASSADPTPVDEQFF. The chain carries TRBV18 and TRBJ2-1; D is unclear. There are 15 residues in the CDR3. CDR1 is KGHSH and CDR2 is LQKENI in the germline V gene. Trimming removed 6 bases from V and 8 bases from J, with 20 bases in between.

The gene calls are TRBV29-1 and TRBJ2-7; D ambiguous. The length of the CDR3 is 13 residues. Trimming stripped 3 bases from V and 1 base from J, with 10 bases between. CDR1 and CDR2 (germline): SQVTM, ANQGSEA. CDR3 bases: TGCAGCGTTGAGGGGTCCGGGTCCTACGAGCAGTACTTC. This codes for CSVEGSGSYEQYF.

The J gene is TRBJ1-4, the V gene TRBV11-2; weak D call: TRBD1 (5 bases). Trimming pared 0 bases from V and 10 bases from J, leaving 15 bases between. The germline V gene encodes CDR1 SGHAT and CDR2 FQNNGV. The CDR3 length is 15 residues. CDR3 in DNA: TGTGCCAGCAGCTTAGAGAGGGACGGGGTCCCAAAACTGTTTTTT. This encodes CASSLERDGVPKLFF.

The chain joins TRBV15 to TRBJ1-2; tentatively, D is TRBD1 (6 bases). Trimming took 1 base from V and 4 from J, leaving 13 bases between them. The CDR3 totals 15 residues. Germline lookup yields CDR1 LNHNV and CDR2 YYDKDF (reference sequence). Here the CDR3 reads CATSRGRGGLYGYTF. CDR3 nucleotides: TGTGCCACCAGCAGAGGACGAGGGGGACTCTATGGCTACACCTTC.